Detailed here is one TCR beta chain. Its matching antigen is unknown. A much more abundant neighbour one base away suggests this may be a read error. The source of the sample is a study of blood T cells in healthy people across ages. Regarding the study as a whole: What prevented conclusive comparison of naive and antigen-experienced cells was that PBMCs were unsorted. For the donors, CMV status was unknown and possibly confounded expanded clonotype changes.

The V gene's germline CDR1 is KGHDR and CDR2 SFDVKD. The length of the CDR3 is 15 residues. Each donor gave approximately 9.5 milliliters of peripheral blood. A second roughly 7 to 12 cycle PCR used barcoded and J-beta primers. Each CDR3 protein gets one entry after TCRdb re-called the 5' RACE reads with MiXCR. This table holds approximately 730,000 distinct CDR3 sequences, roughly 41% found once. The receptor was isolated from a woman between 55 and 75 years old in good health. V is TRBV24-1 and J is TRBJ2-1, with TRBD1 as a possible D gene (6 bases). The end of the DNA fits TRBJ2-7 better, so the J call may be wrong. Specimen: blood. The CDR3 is CATSDTGFSYNEQYF. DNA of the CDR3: TGTGCCACCAGTGATACAGGGTTCTCCTACAATGAGCAGTACTTC.